Listed below are T cell receptor beta chains from one sample, sequenced in a study of T-cell reconstitution after alpha-beta-depleted transplantation in children. MiXCR was run by TCRdb on the PCR reads, yielding one entry per CDR3 protein. The sample has about 1,000,000 distinct CDR3 sequences; about 29% are singletons. The sequences come from PBMCs, mostly from graft donor cells, collected 360 days after TCRalphabeta/CD19-depleted stem cell transplant. The source of these receptors is a boy younger than two who had a stem cell transplant for SCID, so the T cells may come from the graft donor. Each CDR3 is given with its conserved first and last residue. A D gene is named only where the DNA matches it firmly. The size field is filled for only some rows; it gives once, few, many or a size class.

j_call: TRBJ2-3
v_call: TRBV30
d_call: .
clone_size: few
cdr3_aa: CASLFGYTQYF
cdr3_nt: TGTGCCTCCCTTTTCGGGTATACGCAGTATTTT

j_call: TRBJ1-1
v_call: TRBV5-1
d_call: .
clone_size: .
cdr3_aa: CASSFGRAEMNTEAFF
cdr3_nt: TGCGCCAGCAGCTTCGGCAGGGCCGAGATGAACACTGAAGCTTTCTTT

j_call: TRBJ2-7
v_call: TRBV25-1
d_call: .
clone_size: few
cdr3_aa: CASSEFSSGPYEQYF
cdr3_nt: TGTGCCAGCAGTGAATTTTCGTCGGGCCCCTACGAGCAGTACTTC

j_call: TRBJ2-3
v_call: TRBV5-1
d_call: TRBD1
clone_size: few
cdr3_aa: CASAPKGAVGFTDTQYF
cdr3_nt: TGCGCCAGCGCACCTAAGGGGGCGGTCGGCTTCACAGATACGCAGTATTTT

j_call: TRBJ2-5
v_call: TRBV15
d_call: .
clone_size: few
cdr3_aa: CATSRDKETQYF
cdr3_nt: TGTGCCACCAGCAGAGATAAAGAGACCCAGTACTTC

j_call: TRBJ1-3
v_call: TRBV4-1
d_call: .
clone_size: .
cdr3_aa: CASSLGGRANGNTIYF
cdr3_nt: TGCGCCAGCAGCCTTGGGGGACGGGCGAATGGAAACACCATATATTTT

j_call: TRBJ2-1
v_call: TRBV12-3/TRBV12-4
d_call: .
clone_size: .
cdr3_aa: CASSPDWNEQFF
cdr3_nt: TGTGCCAGCAGCCCGGACTGGAATGAGCAGTTCTTC

j_call: TRBJ2-5
v_call: TRBV12-3/TRBV12-4
d_call: .
clone_size: .
cdr3_aa: CASKQAETQYF
cdr3_nt: TGTGCCAGCAAACAGGCGGAGACCCAGTACTTC

j_call: TRBJ2-5
v_call: TRBV5-1
d_call: .
clone_size: .
cdr3_aa: CASSRGTTYQETQYF
cdr3_nt: TGCGCCAGCAGCCGAGGGACAACGTACCAAGAGACCCAGTACTTC

j_call: TRBJ2-4
v_call: TRBV2
d_call: .
clone_size: once
cdr3_aa: CASRQEHKNIQYF
cdr3_nt: TGTGCCAGTCGACAGGAACACAAAAACATTCAGTACTTC

j_call: TRBJ2-2
v_call: TRBV6-1
d_call: TRBD2
clone_size: few
cdr3_aa: CASSDRTSGGRTGELFF
cdr3_nt: TGTGCCAGCAGTGACCGGACTAGCGGGGGGCGGACCGGGGAGCTGTTTTTT

j_call: TRBJ2-7
v_call: TRBV6-5
d_call: TRBD2
clone_size: few
cdr3_aa: CASSYGGGAEEQYF
cdr3_nt: TGTGCCAGCAGTTACGGCGGGGGGGCCGAAGAGCAGTACTTC

j_call: TRBJ2-1
v_call: TRBV2
d_call: TRBD2
clone_size: many
cdr3_aa: CASSDPSTSAKLSYNEQFF
cdr3_nt: TGTGCCAGCAGTGATCCCTCGACTAGCGCCAAATTATCCTACAATGAGCAGTTCTTC

j_call: TRBJ2-2
v_call: TRBV6-1
d_call: .
clone_size: few
cdr3_aa: CASSEATVSTGELFF
cdr3_nt: TGTGCCAGCAGTGAAGCGACAGTTTCCACCGGGGAGCTGTTTTTT

j_call: TRBJ2-1
v_call: TRBV9
d_call: .
clone_size: .
cdr3_aa: CASSALGTAKLEQFF
cdr3_nt: TGTGCCAGCAGCGCCTTAGGGACTGCTAAACTTGAGCAGTTCTTC

j_call: TRBJ2-7
v_call: TRBV3-1
d_call: .
clone_size: .
cdr3_aa: CASSPPGHLYEQYF
cdr3_nt: TGTGCCAGCAGCCCCCCCGGACACTTATACGAGCAGTACTTC

j_call: TRBJ2-1
v_call: TRBV28
d_call: TRBD1
clone_size: few
cdr3_aa: CASSLYWNSAGGSNEQFF
cdr3_nt: TGTGCCAGCAGTTTATATTGGAATTCGGCAGGGGGTAGCAATGAGCAGTTCTTC

j_call: TRBJ2-3
v_call: TRBV7-2
d_call: TRBD2
clone_size: .
cdr3_aa: CASTSGGAKLDTQYF
cdr3_nt: TGTGCCAGCACTAGCGGGGGGGCAAAATTAGATACGCAGTATTTT

j_call: TRBJ2-7
v_call: TRBV12-3/TRBV12-4
d_call: .
clone_size: few
cdr3_aa: CASSFSLGQPHYEQYF
cdr3_nt: TGTGCCAGCAGTTTTTCCCTCGGACAGCCCCACTACGAGCAGTACTTC

j_call: TRBJ2-1
v_call: TRBV19
d_call: TRBD2
clone_size: .
cdr3_aa: CASSILVRAGRGSNEQFF
cdr3_nt: TGTGCCAGTAGTATTTTGGTTCGAGCGGGGCGAGGGTCAAATGAGCAGTTCTTC

j_call: TRBJ2-3
v_call: TRBV11-2
d_call: .
clone_size: .
cdr3_aa: CASTRGRIGASTDTQYF
cdr3_nt: TGTGCCAGCACCAGGGGTCGGATCGGGGCGAGCACAGATACGCAGTATTTT

j_call: TRBJ2-7
v_call: TRBV5-1
d_call: .
clone_size: .
cdr3_aa: CASSLAGLGNEQYF
cdr3_nt: TGCGCCAGCAGCCTGGCCGGCCTTGGGAACGAGCAGTACTTC

j_call: TRBJ2-2
v_call: TRBV6-5
d_call: .
clone_size: .
cdr3_aa: CASSYDVARANTGELFF
cdr3_nt: TGTGCCAGCAGTTACGACGTAGCCCGGGCGAACACCGGGGAGCTGTTTTTT

j_call: TRBJ2-7
v_call: TRBV12-3/TRBV12-4
d_call: .
clone_size: few
cdr3_aa: CASSLARGYYEQYF
cdr3_nt: TGTGCCAGCAGTTTAGCAAGGGGGTACTACGAGCAGTACTTC

j_call: TRBJ2-7
v_call: TRBV5-1
d_call: .
clone_size: .
cdr3_aa: CASSYARARGPPYEQYF
cdr3_nt: TGCGCCAGCAGCTATGCTCGGGCGCGCGGACCTCCCTACGAGCAGTACTTC

j_call: TRBJ1-1
v_call: TRBV28
d_call: TRBD1
clone_size: few
cdr3_aa: CASSLWDRESEAFF
cdr3_nt: TGTGCCAGCAGTTTGTGGGACAGGGAATCTGAAGCTTTCTTT

j_call: TRBJ1-5
v_call: TRBV6-1
d_call: .
clone_size: .
cdr3_aa: CASSEPNQPQHF
cdr3_nt: TGTGCCAGCAGTGAGCCTAATCAGCCCCAGCATTTT

j_call: TRBJ1-4
v_call: TRBV7-9
d_call: .
clone_size: few
cdr3_aa: CASGPRGLNEKLFF
cdr3_nt: TGTGCCAGCGGACCGAGGGGCCTTAATGAAAAACTGTTTTTT

j_call: TRBJ2-7
v_call: TRBV29-1
d_call: TRBD2
clone_size: .
cdr3_aa: CSVEDRGSGGAYEQYF
cdr3_nt: TGCAGCGTTGAAGATCGAGGGAGCGGGGGGGCCTACGAGCAGTACTTC

j_call: TRBJ2-4
v_call: TRBV4-3
d_call: TRBD2
clone_size: few
cdr3_aa: CASSQTTSKTAKNIQYF
cdr3_nt: TGCGCCAGCAGCCAAACGACTAGCAAAACAGCCAAAAACATTCAGTACTTC

j_call: TRBJ2-6
v_call: TRBV18
d_call: .
clone_size: few
cdr3_aa: CASSLQGGSSGANVLTF
cdr3_nt: TGTGCCAGCTCACTACAGGGAGGATCCTCTGGGGCCAACGTCCTGACTTTC

j_call: TRBJ1-2
v_call: TRBV20-1
d_call: .
clone_size: few
cdr3_aa: CSASPGPRDYGYTF
cdr3_nt: TGCAGTGCTAGCCCGGGACCACGGGACTATGGCTACACCTTC

j_call: TRBJ1-2
v_call: TRBV9
d_call: .
clone_size: .
cdr3_aa: CASSVGGLGGYTF
cdr3_nt: TGTGCCAGCAGCGTAGGCGGATTAGGTGGCTACACCTTC

j_call: TRBJ2-2
v_call: TRBV7-3
d_call: .
clone_size: few
cdr3_aa: CASSPRLVTGTGELFF
cdr3_nt: TGTGCCAGCAGCCCTAGACTAGTGACGGGAACCGGGGAGCTGTTTTTT

j_call: TRBJ1-3
v_call: TRBV3-1
d_call: .
clone_size: few
cdr3_aa: CASSSNGRTRRGNTIYF
cdr3_nt: TGTGCCAGCTCCTCCAACGGGCGGACTCGGCGCGGAAACACCATATATTTT

j_call: TRBJ2-1
v_call: TRBV20-1
d_call: .
clone_size: .
cdr3_aa: CSALTSINEQFF
cdr3_nt: TGCAGTGCCCTGACTAGTATCAATGAGCAGTTCTTC

j_call: TRBJ1-4
v_call: TRBV28
d_call: .
clone_size: .
cdr3_aa: CASWTRASTNEKLFF
cdr3_nt: TGTGCCAGCTGGACACGAGCTTCAACTAATGAAAAACTGTTTTTT

j_call: TRBJ2-3
v_call: TRBV7-4
d_call: .
clone_size: few
cdr3_aa: CASLLEWGKGTDTQYF
cdr3_nt: TGTGCCAGCCTCTTGGAGTGGGGGAAGGGCACAGATACGCAGTATTTT

j_call: TRBJ2-5
v_call: TRBV29-1
d_call: .
clone_size: many
cdr3_aa: CSVEDQTQYF
cdr3_nt: TGCAGCGTTGAAGACCAGACCCAGTACTTC

j_call: TRBJ1-4
v_call: TRBV20-1
d_call: .
clone_size: .
cdr3_aa: CSASGGVMGEKLFF
cdr3_nt: TGCAGTGCTAGCGGGGGGGTGATGGGCGAAAAACTGTTTTTT

j_call: TRBJ2-5
v_call: TRBV20-1
d_call: .
clone_size: many
cdr3_aa: CSGRRGPQETQYF
cdr3_nt: TGCAGTGGAAGACGGGGGCCCCAAGAGACCCAGTACTTC

j_call: TRBJ1-6
v_call: TRBV4-1
d_call: .
clone_size: .
cdr3_aa: CASSLSSSYNSPLHF
cdr3_nt: TGCGCCAGCAGTCTATCGAGCTCCTATAATTCACCCCTCCACTTT

j_call: TRBJ1-6
v_call: TRBV5-1
d_call: TRBD1
clone_size: few
cdr3_aa: CASSLGKTGFDSPLHF
cdr3_nt: TGCGCCAGCAGCTTGGGGAAGACAGGGTTCGATTCACCCCTCCACTTT

j_call: TRBJ1-1
v_call: TRBV29-1
d_call: .
clone_size: .
cdr3_aa: CSAGPGPERREAFF
cdr3_nt: TGCAGCGCCGGACCTGGACCGGAACGCCGAGAAGCTTTCTTT

j_call: TRBJ2-7
v_call: TRBV7-8
d_call: TRBD1
clone_size: few
cdr3_aa: CASSETGRIGEQYF
cdr3_nt: TGTGCCAGCAGCGAGACAGGGAGAATAGGCGAGCAGTACTTC

j_call: TRBJ1-2
v_call: TRBV28
d_call: .
clone_size: .
cdr3_aa: CASNTLMGFYGYTF
cdr3_nt: TGTGCCAGCAACACGTTGATGGGTTTCTATGGCTACACCTTC

j_call: TRBJ2-1
v_call: TRBV6-2/TRBV6-3
d_call: TRBD1
clone_size: .
cdr3_aa: CASTTSGQGWNEQFF
cdr3_nt: TGTGCCAGCACCACCTCGGGACAGGGGTGGAATGAGCAGTTCTTC

j_call: TRBJ2-3
v_call: TRBV7-3
d_call: .
clone_size: .
cdr3_aa: CASSLKPSDTQYF
cdr3_nt: TGTGCCAGCAGCTTAAAACCCTCGGATACGCAGTATTTT

j_call: TRBJ2-7
v_call: TRBV5-8
d_call: .
clone_size: once
cdr3_aa: CASSSHQPYEQYF
cdr3_nt: TGTGCCAGCAGCTCACACCAGCCGTACGAGCAGTACTTC

j_call: TRBJ2-2
v_call: TRBV7-8
d_call: TRBD1
clone_size: .
cdr3_aa: CASSQQGAGELFF
cdr3_nt: TGTGCCAGCAGCCAACAGGGGGCCGGGGAGCTGTTTTTT

j_call: TRBJ2-2
v_call: TRBV20-1
d_call: .
clone_size: .
cdr3_aa: CSARQQGKVFTGELFF
cdr3_nt: TGCAGTGCTAGACAACAGGGAAAAGTGTTCACCGGGGAGCTGTTTTTT

j_call: TRBJ1-5
v_call: TRBV20-1
d_call: TRBD1
clone_size: few
cdr3_aa: CSARRTGSNQPQHF
cdr3_nt: TGCAGTGCTAGACGGACAGGGAGCAATCAGCCCCAGCATTTT

j_call: TRBJ1-5
v_call: TRBV10-3
d_call: .
clone_size: .
cdr3_aa: CAISESLTGTSNQPQHF
cdr3_nt: TGTGCCATCAGTGAGTCCTTGACAGGTACTAGCAATCAGCCCCAGCATTTT